Sequencing of this T cell receptor beta chain was carried out in a study of T-cell memory formation after mild COVID-19. Study at large: TCR clusters were mostly donor specific.

Whole-study results and caveats: That cross-reactive memory joined was suggested by some responding clones appearing in pre-infection memory. A balance of CD4 and CD8 characterized clones contracting day 15 to 85, whereas later expanders leaned CD4+.

MiXCR, run by TCRdb on the 5' RACE reads, gives a single entry per CDR3 protein. The sample comprises about 260,000 distinct CDR3 sequences, 8.2% of which are singletons, and around a fifth rests with the top ten. CDR3 length: 16 amino acids. With V trimmed by 3 bases and J by 4 bases, 4 bases remained unmatched. Germline values: CDR1 SGDLS, CDR2 YYNGEE. As regards this clonotype: What it binds is unknown.

The sequenced sample was PBMCs or a T cell subset sorted from them (not recorded which). The sequence was collected from a man younger than 35 who had mild COVID-19 (a few samples of this study predate the infection). Cell type and time point are not known. The chain is built from TRBV9 and TRBJ2-1, with TRBD2 identical over 13 bases. CDR3 sequence reads: CASSALAGGLYNEQFF. The CDR3 nucleotides are TGTGCCAGCAGCGCACTAGCGGGGGGGCTTTACAATGAGCAGTTCTTC. Full variable domain (outside the CDR3, taken from reference TRBV9 and TRBJ2-1): DSGVTQTPKHLITATGQRVTLRCSPRSGDLSVYWYQQSLDQGLQFLIQYYNGEERAKGNILERFSAQQFPDLHSELNLSSLELGDSALYFCASSALAGGLYNEQFFGPGTRLTVL.